The rows below give T cell receptor beta chains drawn from one sample of a study of cytomegalovirus exposure and HLA in healthy donors. Assay used: immunoSEQ multiplex PCR; TCRdb lists only in-frame clones, some missing. The table records around 150,000 clones, about three quarters of them present only once. Sequenced material: PBMCs. These receptors all come from a woman under 40 in good health and CMV-seronegative. Both conserved end residues are part of each CDR3. Each record gives: J gene, D gene, V gene, clone size, CDR3 protein, CDR3 DNA. The D gene is left open where the match is weak. Some rows have no size entry. The others give once, few or many, or a class for an expanded clone.

TRBJ1-6	.	TRBV6-1	once	CASTTGTNNSPLHF	TGTGCCAGCACCACAGGGACAAATAATTCACCCCTCCACTTT
TRBJ1-1	.	TRBV28	.	CASSWVQGGGTEAFF	TGTGCCAGCAGTTGGGTACAGGGCGGGGGGACTGAAGCTTTCTTT
TRBJ1-1	.	TRBV30	once	CAWMGMSTEAFF	TGTGCCTGGATGGGCATGAGCACTGAAGCTTTCTTT
TRBJ2-7	.	TRBV28	once	CASSPPGRRVSSHEQYF	TGTGCCAGCTCCCCTCCGGGCAGGAGGGTCTCAAGCCACGAGCAGTACTTC
TRBJ2-3	.	TRBV5-1	few	CASSPLGWGTDTQYF	TGCGCCAGCAGCCCACTAGGTTGGGGCACAGATACGCAGTATTTT
TRBJ2-2	.	TRBV9	.	CASRRGWASTGELFF	TGTGCCAGCCGCAGGGGTTGGGCGAGCACCGGGGAGCTGTTTTTT
TRBJ2-5	TRBD2	TRBV4-1	.	CASSQDDGGGETQYF	TGCGCCAGCAGCCAGGATGACGGGGGGGGAGAGACCCAGTACTTC
TRBJ1-2	TRBD1	TRBV5-1	.	CASSSTGSSYGYTF	TGCGCCAGCAGCTCGACAGGGAGTAGCTATGGCTACACCTTC
TRBJ2-3	.	TRBV23-1	.	CASMGGERTDTQYF	TGCGCCAGCATGGGGGGAGAAAGGACAGATACGCAGTATTTT
TRBJ2-1	TRBD2	TRBV7-8	.	CASSLRTSNNEQFF	TGTGCCAGCAGCCTACGGACTAGCAACAATGAGCAGTTCTTC
TRBJ1-1	.	TRBV5-1	.	CASSLLVGRQRNTEAFF	TGCGCCAGCAGCTTGCTCGTCGGGAGACAGAGGAACACTGAAGCTTTCTTT
TRBJ1-3	.	TRBV2	.	CASSGRTVPSGNTIYF	TGTGCCAGCAGTGGACGGACAGTTCCCTCTGGAAACACCATATATTTT
TRBJ1-2	.	TRBV7-9	.	CASSLGRIIRTRGYTF	TGTGCCAGCAGCTTAGGACGGATTATCCGAACGAGGGGCTACACCTTC
TRBJ1-5	.	TRBV2	.	CASSSRTAYSNQPQHF	TGTGCCAGCAGTTCCCGGACAGCTTATAGCAATCAGCCCCAGCATTTT
TRBJ1-4	.	TRBV30	.	CAWSAGDLNEKLFF	TGTGCCTGGAGCGCCGGAGATTTAAATGAAAAACTGTTTTTT
TRBJ2-1	TRBD2	TRBV5-1	.	CASSFSGGEFF	TGCGCCAGCAGCTTTAGCGGGGGGGAGTTCTTC
TRBJ2-7	TRBD1	TRBV7-9	.	CASSLRDREDEQYF	TGTGCCAGCAGCCTCCGGGACAGGGAAGACGAGCAGTACTTC
TRBJ2-5	.	TRBV6-1	.	CAVRSSAETQYF	TGTGCCGTCCGGAGCTCAGCAGAGACCCAGTACTTC
TRBJ1-6	.	TRBV5-6	once	CASSLTAGRGPLHF	TGTGCCAGCAGCTTGACTGCCGGCCGGGGACCCCTCCACTTT
TRBJ1-1	TRBD1	TRBV23-1	once	CASSPRGQEACCTEAFF	TGCGCCAGCAGCCCCCGGGGACAGGAGGCATGTTGCACTGAAGCTTTCTTT
TRBJ2-7	.	TRBV2	.	CASSGRGYYEQYF	TGTGCCAGCAGTGGCCGGGGTTACTACGAGCAGTACTTC
TRBJ2-7	TRBD1	TRBV7-8	.	CASSLEQGAYEQYF	TGTGCCAGCAGCTTAGAACAGGGGGCCTACGAGCAGTACTTC
TRBJ1-2	.	TRBV7-8	.	CASSNIQGIGYTF	TGTGCCAGCAGCAACATACAGGGAATCGGCTACACCTTC
TRBJ2-2	.	TRBV7-9	.	CASSAGTGELFF	TGTGCCAGCAGCGCGGGGACCGGGGAGCTGTTTTTT
TRBJ2-7	.	TRBV7-8	.	CACKEEPAYEQYF	TGTGCTTGCAAGGAGGAGCCGGCATACGAGCAGTACTTC
TRBJ1-1	TRBD1	TRBV7-8	.	CASSPRQGMAEAFF	TGTGCCAGCAGCCCCCGACAGGGGATGGCTGAAGCTTTCTTT
TRBJ2-2	TRBD2	TRBV5-4	.	CASTRGGLAGDTGELFF	TGTGCCAGCACCCGGGGGGGACTAGCCGGGGACACCGGGGAGCTGTTTTTT
TRBJ2-2	TRBD2	TRBV28	once	CATDSGGASSAAGELFF	TGTGCCACCGATAGCGGGGGGGCCTCATCGGCGGCCGGGGAGCTGTTTTTT
TRBJ1-1	.	TRBV19	.	CASSIVKPGTEAFF	TGTGCCAGTAGTATAGTAAAACCCGGCACTGAAGCTTTCTTT
TRBJ2-1	TRBD2	TRBV7-8	.	CASSLTGGAGVDEQFF	TGTGCCAGCAGCTTAACCGGGGGGGCGGGGGTCGATGAGCAGTTCTTC
TRBJ1-1	.	TRBV7-9	.	CASTLLEAGRAAEAFF	TGTGCCAGCACCCTTTTGGAAGCAGGGAGGGCCGCTGAAGCTTTCTTT
TRBJ2-7	TRBD1	TRBV27	few	CASTDYRGAEKQYF	TGTGCCAGCACCGATTACAGGGGAGCGGAGAAGCAGTACTTC
TRBJ2-3	.	TRBV5-1	.	CASSLNLRVDTQYF	TGCGCCAGCAGCTTGAACCTACGAGTAGATACGCAGTATTTT
TRBJ2-7	.	TRBV27	.	CASSPDTGNLYEQYF	TGTGCCAGCAGTCCAGATACAGGGAACCTCTACGAGCAGTACTTC
TRBJ2-7	TRBD1	TRBV19	.	CASSIRQGIYEQYF	TGTGCCAGTAGTATAAGACAGGGCATCTACGAGCAGTACTTC
TRBJ2-7	.	TRBV15	.	CATSREGVSYEQYF	TGTGCCACCAGCAGAGAAGGGGTCTCCTACGAGCAGTACTTC